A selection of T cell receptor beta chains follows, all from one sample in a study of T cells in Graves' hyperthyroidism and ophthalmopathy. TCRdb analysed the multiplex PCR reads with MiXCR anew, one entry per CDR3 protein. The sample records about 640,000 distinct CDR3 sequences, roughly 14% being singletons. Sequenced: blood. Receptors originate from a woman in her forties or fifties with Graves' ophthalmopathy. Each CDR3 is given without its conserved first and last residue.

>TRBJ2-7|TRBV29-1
SVDGRGSGEQY
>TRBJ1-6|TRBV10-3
AISEGQPVNSPLH
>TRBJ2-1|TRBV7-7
ASSFRFGLADYNEQF
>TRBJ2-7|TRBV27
ASSLSYRRGEQY
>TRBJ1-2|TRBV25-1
ASSDPGQGHYGYT
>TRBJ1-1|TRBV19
ASSGGLEAF
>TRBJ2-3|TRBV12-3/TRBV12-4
ASSFGNTQY
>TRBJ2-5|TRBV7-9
ASSLRRPQETQY
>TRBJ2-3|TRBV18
ASSQGLVRTDTQY
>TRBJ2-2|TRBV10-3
ATQEGSESGELF
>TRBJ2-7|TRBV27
ASTRAGQGDYEQY
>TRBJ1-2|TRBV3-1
ASSLDQGFPYGYT
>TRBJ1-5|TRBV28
ASSSPPGHQQRNQPQH
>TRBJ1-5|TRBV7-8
ASSMTGGVGNQPQH
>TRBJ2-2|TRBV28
ASSRDTANTGELF